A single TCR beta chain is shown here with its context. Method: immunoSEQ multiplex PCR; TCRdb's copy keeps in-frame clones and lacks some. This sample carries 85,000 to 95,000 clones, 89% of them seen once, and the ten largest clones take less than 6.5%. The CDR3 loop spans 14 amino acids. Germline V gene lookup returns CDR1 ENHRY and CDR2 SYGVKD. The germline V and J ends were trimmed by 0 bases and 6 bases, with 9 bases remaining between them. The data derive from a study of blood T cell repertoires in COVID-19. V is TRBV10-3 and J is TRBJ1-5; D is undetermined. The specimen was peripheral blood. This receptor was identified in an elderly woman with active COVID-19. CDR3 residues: CAISESGGSQPQHF. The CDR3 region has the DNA TGTGCCATCAGTGAGTCAGGTGGGAGTCAGCCCCAGCATTTT.